This note documents a single T cell receptor (beta chain) sequence. This specimen belongs to a study of cytomegalovirus exposure and HLA in healthy donors. The protocol was immunoSEQ multiplex PCR, while the TCRdb copy is restricted to in-frame clones and leaves out a portion. This sample has 150,000 to 200,000 clones, with roughly 90% found just once. Losses at the gene ends were 1 base for V and 4 bases for J; bases not matched to a gene: 5. Germline V gene data show CDR1 as SQVTM and CDR2 as ANQGSEA. The CDR3 contains 14 residues. What was sequenced was PBMCs. The chain uses TRBV29-1 and TRBJ1-1, with 8 nucleotides matching TRBD1. The source of this sequence is a man in his late teens or twenties in good health and CMV-seropositive. The CDR3 loop is CSVEGRQGSTEAFF. Written as DNA, the CDR3 is TGCAGCGTTGAAGGAAGACAGGGGAGCACTGAAGCTTTCTTT. The full variable domain, completed using reference TRBV29-1 and TRBJ1-1, is SAVISQKPSRDICQRGTSLTIQCQVDSQVTMMFWYRQQPGQSLTLIATANQGSEATYESGFVIDKFPISRPNLTFSTLTVSNMSPEDSSIYLCSVEGRQGSTEAFFGQGTRLTVV.